This entry lists 24 T cell receptor beta chains sequenced from one sample in a study of spatial heterogeneity in lung cancer. For these TCRs, the target antigens are not known. General study findings and limits: Tumor mutation count correlated with how many alpha and beta TCRs expanded intratumorally.

Time point in this sample: sample taken at primary tumor resection. TCRdb reprocessed the 5' RACE reads with MiXCR, giving one entry per CDR3 protein. The sample includes 1,500 to 2,000 distinct CDR3 sequences, roughly 16% seen only once; the top ten take about 29%. Sequencing used lung tumor tissue, obtained at surgery. The receptors were sampled from a female donor with early-stage non-small cell lung cancer.

By proportion, this clonotype is large. In DNA form, the CDR3 reads TGCGCCAGCAGCCAAGATTGGACTTACTCACCCCTCCACTTT. The encoded protein is CASSQDWTYSPLHF. The V and J genes are TRBV4-1 and TRBJ1-6, with no clear D. From germline, CDR1 is MGHRA and CDR2 YSYEKL. Between the trimmed V and J ends, which lost 0 bases and 10 bases, there was a span of 10 bases. This CDR3 region has 14 residues.

This clonotype was seen more than once but under ten times. The V gene is TRBV15, the J gene TRBJ2-7; D perhaps matches TRBD1 (6 bases). Germline CDR1 reads LNHNV; CDR2 reads YYDKDF (reference sequence). Deletions cut 0 bases from V and 4 bases from J, with 19 bases between. CDR3 length: 17 residues. The CDR3 loop is CATSRDLRSGHSYEQYF. CDR3 nucleotides: TGTGCCACCAGCAGAGATCTCCGATCGGGACACTCTTACGAGCAGTACTTC. The entire variable domain, with the rest obtained from reference TRBV15 and TRBJ2-7, is as follows: DAMVIQNPRYQVTQFGKPVTLSCSQTLNHNVMYWYQQKSSQAPKLLFHYYDKDFNNEADTPDNFQSRRPNTSFCFLDIRSPGLGDTAMYLCATSRDLRSGHSYEQYFGPGTRLTVT.

The CDR3 DNA is TGTGCCAGCAGTTTACAGGGGCTACTCTATGGCTACACCTTC. Protein: CASSLQGLLYGYTF. The chain uses TRBV12-3 or TRBV12-4 and TRBJ1-2, with D perhaps matching TRBD1 (6 bases). This CDR3 comprises 14 residues. V gave up 2 bases and J gave up 4 bases, with 11 bases separating them.

By its share, this clonotype is medium-sized. V gene TRBV9 combines with J gene TRBJ2-2; possibly TRBD1 or TRBD2 for D (5 bases each). V lost 4 bases, J lost 1 base, and 17 bases lay in between. The CDR3 spans 17 residues. CDR1 and CDR2 from the germline V gene are SGDLS and YYNGEE. The CDR3 DNA reads as TGTGCCAGCAGCTCACCCGGGACGACGATGAACACCGGGGAGCTGTTTTTT. Protein product: CASSSPGTTMNTGELFF.

This clonotype was counted at least ten times. The chain employs TRBV29-1 and TRBJ1-1; 9 nucleotides match TRBD1. J lost 3 bases, V lost 5 bases, and 10 bases had no gene match. Looked up from germline, CDR1 is SQVTM and CDR2 is ANQGSEA. This CDR3 is built from 15 residues. The CDR3 bases are TGCAGCGTTCAATACAGGGGGCGCATCCACACTGAAGCTTTCTTT. Amino acids: CSVQYRGRIHTEAFF.

This clonotype is classed as medium-sized. V is TRBV15 and J is TRBJ2-5; 8 bases are shared with TRBD1. The germline gives CDR1 LNHNV, CDR2 YYDKDF (reference sequence). This CDR3 contains 17 residues. After removal of 0 bases from V and 1 base from J, the junction contained 7 bases not matched to a gene. The CDR3 bases are TGTGCCACCAGCAGAGATTGGGGACAGGCGGCCCAAGAGACCCAGTACTTC. This gives the protein CATSRDWGQAAQETQYF.

This clonotype has at least ten counts. V is TRBV18 and J is TRBJ2-1, with D maybe TRBD1 (6 bases). V was trimmed by 4 bases and J by 1 base, leaving 14 bases between them. The CDR3 consists of 16 residues. Germline CDR1 is KGHSH and CDR2 is LQKENI. CDR3 nucleotide sequence: TGTGCCAGCTCACGGGAGACAGGTGGGTCCTACAATGAGCAGTTCTTC. This gives the protein CASSRETGGSYNEQFF.

The CDR3 here is CASGRGNQETQYF. The CDR3 DNA sequence: TGTGCCAGCGGAAGGGGAAACCAAGAGACCCAGTACTTC. The chain couples TRBV2 to TRBJ2-5, with D perhaps TRBD1 (5 bases). V was clipped by 8 bases and J by 0 bases, with 10 bases between them. CDR3 size: 13 residues. Per the germline V gene, CDR1 is SNHLY and CDR2 is FYNNEI.

In its sample, this clonotype was seen a few times. The chain has TRBV5-6 and TRBJ2-4; D gene uncertain. Per the germline V gene, CDR1 is SGHDT and CDR2 is YYEEEE. Trimming took 2 bases from V and 1 from J, leaving 7 bases between them. CDR3 size: 14 residues. Here the CDR3 reads CASSLWGAKNIQYF. The DNA of the CDR3 is TGTGCCAGCAGCTTATGGGGTGCCAAAAACATTCAGTACTTC.

By share of the sample, this clonotype is large. V usage is TRBV27 and J usage is TRBJ1-2; no reliable D call. Germline V CDR1 and CDR2: MNHEY, SMNVEV (reference sequence). CDR3 length: 15 residues. Trimming pared 6 bases from V and 8 bases from J, leaving 22 bases between. The CDR3 spells CASRFPREGKWGYTF. The CDR3 DNA sequence: TGTGCCAGCAGATTCCCCAGAGAAGGCAAGTGGGGCTACACCTTC.

This clonotype is medium-sized by share. This sequence joins TRBV12-3 or TRBV12-4 and TRBJ2-3; D may be TRBD2 (6 bases). The CDR3 runs to 14 residues. V lost 3 bases and J lost 5, with 12 bases in between. The CDR3 region is CASSLVLAEDTQYF. The CDR3 DNA is TGTGCCAGCAGTTTGGTACTAGCTGAAGATACGCAGTATTTT.

This clonotype was observed a handful of times. The chain couples TRBV7-2 to TRBJ1-2; D gene unclear. Germline loops: CDR1 SGHTA, CDR2 FQGNSA. This CDR3 is built from 13 residues. The ends were cut back, 1 base at V and 7 bases at J, with 10 bases in the middle. CDR3 coding DNA: TGTGCCAGCAGCTTAGAAACATTCTCTGGCTACACCTTC. Encoded protein: CASSLETFSGYTF.

The chain joins TRBV10-3 to TRBJ2-7; unclear D gene. Trimming pared 4 bases from V and 3 bases from J, leaving 13 bases between. This CDR3 is built from 14 residues. Germline V CDR1 and CDR2: ENHRY, SYGVKD. CDR3 in DNA: TGTGCCATCAGTGTAGTCGGCCTTTACTACGAGCAGTACTTC. Translation gives CAISVVGLYYEQYF.

Relative to its sample, this clonotype is medium-sized (0.01 to 0.1%). V is TRBV28 and J is TRBJ1-5; D unresolved. The CDR3 extends over 15 amino acids. The V gene's germline CDR1 is MDHEN and CDR2 SYDVKM. Trimming cost V 3 bases and J 6 bases, with 15 bases left between them. CDR3 in amino acids: CASSFPHSWGQPQHF. The CDR3 DNA reads TGTGCCAGCAGTTTTCCACACAGCTGGGGTCAGCCCCAGCATTTT.

This clonotype counts as medium-sized. The chain combines TRBV2 with TRBJ2-1; 8 bases line up with TRBD2. V lost 2 bases and J lost 1; bases outside the gene matches: 10. The germline CDR1 and CDR2 sequences are SNHLY and FYNNEI. The CDR3 runs to 18 residues. CDR3 in amino acids: CASSERELAEGSYNEQFF. CDR3 sequence (DNA): TGTGCCAGCAGTGAAAGGGAACTAGCGGAGGGGTCCTACAATGAGCAGTTCTTC.

This clonotype is judged medium-sized. The chain links TRBV4-3 to TRBJ2-1; D possibly corresponds to TRBD2 (6 bases). Germline assignment: CDR1 LGHNA and CDR2 YSLEER. Trimming took off 1 base at V and 2 bases at J, with 15 bases between the two ends. The CDR3 loop spans 17 amino acids. The CDR3 region has the DNA TGCGCCAGCAGCCAAGGGGGCGGGGTAGAGACCTACAATGAGCAGTTCTTC. The encoded protein is CASSQGGGVETYNEQFF.

In its sample, this clonotype ranks as large. The V and J genes are TRBV2 and TRBJ1-1; D gene ambiguous. CDR1 SNHLY and CDR2 FYNNEI come from the germline V gene. The CDR3 spans 18 residues. V was shortened by 8 bases and J by 3 bases, with 28 bases between the two germline ends. Written as DNA, the CDR3 is TGTGCCAGCCGTGCCCTGGTAGGAGGGTCGAGCGGTCACACTGAAGCTTTCTTT. This translates into CASRALVGGSSGHTEAFF.

This sequence joins TRBV29-1 and TRBJ2-3; D remains unclear. Germline assignment: CDR1 SQVTM and CDR2 ANQGSEA. The V end lost 4 bases, the J end lost 0 bases, and 2 bases lay between the germline ends. The CDR3 has 11 residues. The CDR3 nucleotides are TGCAGCGTTGGGAGCACAGATACGCAGTATTTT. Residues: CSVGSTDTQYF.

This clonotype is labeled medium-sized. The rearrangement joins TRBV12-3 or TRBV12-4 to TRBJ1-5, with D uncertain. V dropped 5 bases and J dropped 0 bases, with 11 bases sitting between them. The CDR3 is 15 residues long. CDR3 protein: CASSGGIYSNQPQHF. As DNA, the CDR3 is TGTGCCAGCAGTGGAGGAATCTATAGCAATCAGCCCCAGCATTTT.

This clonotype is termed medium-sized. This chain links TRBV6-6 with TRBJ1-5, with D tentatively TRBD1 (5 bases). CDR3 length: 16 residues. V was shortened by 7 bases and J by 5 bases, with 21 bases between the two germline ends. The V gene's germline CDR1 is MNHNY and CDR2 SVGAGI (reference sequence). The CDR3, as DNA: TGTGCCAGCACCATTCAGGCCGGGGGTCCCTATCAGCCCCAGCATTTT. Translated: CASTIQAGGPYQPQHF.

V and J are TRBV7-6 and TRBJ2-5; 7 nucleotides line up with TRBD2. The V and J ends lost 5 bases and 2 bases, in that order; junction bases with no gene match: 2. In germline, CDR1 is SGHVS, CDR2 FNYEAQ. There are 13 residues in the CDR3. Here the CDR3 reads CASSGSGQETQYF. CDR3 DNA sequence: TGTGCCAGCAGCGGTAGCGGGCAAGAGACCCAGTACTTC.

This chain's CDR3 is CASSPDSGAFF. CDR3 coding DNA: TGTGCCAGCTCACCGGACAGTGGAGCTTTCTTT. This rearrangement joins TRBV18 to TRBJ1-1, with D perhaps TRBD1 (6 bases). The CDR3 sequence is 11 residues long. Trimming took 3 bases from V and 10 from J, leaving 9 bases between them. The V gene's germline CDR1 is KGHSH and CDR2 LQKENI.

By share, this clonotype ranks as medium-sized (0.01 to 0.1%). V usage is TRBV3-1 and J usage is TRBJ1-1, with TRBD1 matching over 9 bases. V gave up 5 bases and J gave up 6 bases; unmatched junction bases: 10. CDR1 is LGHDT and CDR2 is YNNKEL in the germline V gene (reference sequence). The CDR3 is 15 residues long. CDR3 region: CASSWEGQGIAEAFF. The DNA for the CDR3 is TGTGCCAGCAGCTGGGAGGGACAGGGAATTGCTGAAGCTTTCTTT.

By share of the sample, this clonotype is medium-sized. The chain recombines TRBV11-2 with TRBJ2-3; TRBD2 aligns across 10 bases. The CDR3 covers 17 residues. J gave up 8 bases and V 0 bases, and 11 bases lay outside the gene matches. Germline lookup yields CDR1 SGHAT and CDR2 FQNNGV. The CDR3 loop is CASSLESGGASRGTQYF. Here the CDR3 DNA reads TGTGCCAGCAGCTTAGAAAGCGGGGGGGCCTCTAGAGGTACGCAGTATTTT.